This T cell receptor (beta chain) was retrieved from a study of T cell responses to AZD1222 COVID-19 vaccine. Sequencing was performed with immunoSEQ multiplex PCR; in TCRdb, only in-frame clones are kept and a portion is missing. Of about 120,000 clones detected, roughly 93% appear once; the ten largest clones hold 1.7%. Remarks on this clone: Its specificity is unknown.

Broader study findings: White British ancestry dominated among donors, who included more females, and clonal diversity was possibly underestimated. Close to half of all spike-specific TCRs reportedly target regions of the variants that are unmutated.

The germline V and J ends were trimmed by 0 bases and 4 bases, with 12 bases remaining between them. The CDR3 covers 15 residues. CDR1 is LNHDA, CDR2 SQIVND, per germline (reference sequence). Source: peripheral blood, taken on day 0 of AZD1222 vaccination. The J gene is TRBJ1-2, the V gene TRBV19; D possibly corresponds to TRBD1 (6 bases). The receptor was isolated from an adult in good health. DNA for the CDR3: TGTGCCAGTAGTATAGAGAAGGGGGTAGGCTATGGCTACACCTTC. Protein: CASSIEKGVGYGYTF.